Shown below are 2 T cell receptor beta chains from a single sample sequenced in a study of shared clonotypes between healthy human individuals. As defined, naive CD8 cells were CD45RO-negative and positively selected for CCR7, with terminally differentiated effector memory CD45RA+ cells excluded. Sequencing was performed with immunoSEQ multiplex PCR; in TCRdb, only in-frame clones are kept and a portion is missing. The sample lists 600,000 or so clones, approximately 95% occurring once. Sequenced input: naive CD8+ T cells sorted from blood. These receptors all stem from a young woman in good health.

This chain uses TRBV28 with TRBJ1-1, with D perhaps matching TRBD1 (5 bases). V lost 5 bases to trimming and J lost 8 bases, with 9 bases between them. The germline gives CDR1 MDHEN, CDR2 SYDVKM. This CDR3 comprises 11 residues. The CDR3 DNA reads as TGTGCCAGCAGTACCGACAGCGAAGCTTTCTTT. It translates to CASSTDSEAFF.

The genes are TRBV27 and TRBJ2-7; TRBD1 matches 10 bases. Germline CDR1 and CDR2: MNHEY and SMNVEV (reference sequence). The CDR3 is made up of 15 amino acids. Losses at the gene ends were 5 bases for V and 3 bases for J; bases not matched to a gene: 7. CDR3 coding DNA: TGTGCCAGCAGTGGGGACAGGGGCAACCTCTACGAGCAGTACTTC. The encoded protein is CASSGDRGNLYEQYF.